A single T cell receptor beta chain is shown here with its context. Data came from immunoSEQ multiplex PCR; TCRdb stores just in-frame clones and leaves some out. Of roughly 95,000 clones in the sample, around nine tenths were seen once. The sample originates from a study of control samples from healthy donors and cancer patients. This clonotype was sampled from a human donor in good health. The donor label of this sample is uncertain. The sample comprised blood.

The CDR3 DNA reads TGCGCCAGCAGCTTGGGGGGGCTCACAGATACGCAGTATTTT. As protein: CASSLGGLTDTQYF. The rearrangement links TRBV5-1 to TRBJ2-3, with D possibly matching TRBD1 (6 bases). Germline V gives CDR1 SGHRS, CDR2 YFSETQ. This CDR3 region has 14 residues. Trimming cost V 0 bases and J 2 bases, with 7 bases left between them.